Listed here are 29 T cell receptor beta chains from one sample, sequenced in a study of control samples from healthy donors and cancer patients. Repertoires were generated with immunoSEQ multiplex PCR, while TCRdb's copy carries only in-frame clones and drops some. The sample contains more than 65,000 clones, over 80% of which appear only once. Sequenced material: blood. Every receptor here comes from a man aged 60 to 75 in good health.

The V call is TRBV30, the J call TRBJ2-7, with D perhaps matching TRBD2 (6 bases). Per germline, CDR1 GTSNPN and CDR2 SVGIG (reference sequence). Trimming pared 2 bases from V and 7 bases from J, leaving 15 bases between. This CDR3 contains 13 residues. CDR3 sequence reads: CAWSRESLREQYF. CDR3 sequence (DNA): TGTGCCTGGAGTCGGGAGAGTCTTCGGGAGCAGTACTTC. Drawing the rest from reference TRBV30 and TRBJ2-7, the complete variable domain is SQTIHQWPATLVQPVGSPLSLECTVEGTSNPNLYWYRQAAGRGLQLLFYSVGIGQISSEVPQNLSASRPQDRQFILSSKKLLLSDSGFYLCAWSRESLREQYFGPGTRLTVT.

The chain uses TRBV7-2 and TRBJ2-3; D may be TRBD2 (5 bases). V was pared by 1 base and J by 3 bases, with 11 bases between. CDR3 size: 15 residues. Per the germline V gene, CDR1 is SGHTA and CDR2 is FQGNSA. Here the CDR3 reads CASSLDGELTDTQYF. CDR3 DNA sequence: TGTGCCAGCAGCTTAGATGGGGAGTTGACAGATACGCAGTATTTT.

To note about this clone: One end of the junction does not line up with germline, which may come from a read error. The CDR3 DNA follows: TGTGCCAGCAAGCTCCGGGCAGTGAATGAAAAGCTGTTTTTT. Its translation: CASKLRAVNEKLFF. V is TRBV7-2 and J is TRBJ1-4; D not resolved. CDR1 SGHTA and CDR2 FQGNSA come from the germline V gene. This CDR3 has 14 residues. The whole variable domain, remainder taken from reference TRBV7-2 and TRBJ1-4, is GAGVSQSPSNKVTEKGKDVELRCDPISGHTALYWYRQSLGQGLEFLIYFQGNSAPDKSGLPSDRFSAERTGGSVSTLTIQRTQQEDSAVYLCASKLRAVNEKLFFGSGTQLSVL.

The chain has TRBV4-1 and TRBJ2-1; 9 bases align to TRBD2. Germline CDR1 reads MGHRA; CDR2 reads YSYEKL. V trimming: 1 base; J trimming: 7 bases; junction bases outside the gene matches: 14. This CDR3 is 18 amino acids long. The CDR3 reads CASSQVITLSGSFNEQFF. DNA for the CDR3: TGCGCCAGCAGCCAAGTTATTACCCTTAGCGGGAGCTTTAATGAGCAGTTCTTC.

The rearrangement links TRBV6-2 or TRBV6-3 to TRBJ2-1; 8 nucleotides align to TRBD2. The CDR3 loop spans 16 amino acids. In germline, CDR1 is MNHEY, CDR2 SVGEGT. V was pared by 5 bases and J by 7 bases, with 13 bases of the junction left unmatched. The CDR3: CASSRTASGTSNEQFF. In nucleotides, the CDR3 is TGTGCCAGCAGTCGAACAGCATCCGGGACTAGTAATGAGCAGTTCTTC.

The chain employs TRBV9 and TRBJ2-2; TRBD1 matches at 8 bases. This CDR3 has 16 amino acids. V dropped 3 bases and J dropped 6; count of bases not matched to a gene: 10. Germline assignment: CDR1 SGDLS and CDR2 YYNGEE. The CDR3 sequence is CASSGAPGGAAGELFF. The CDR3 DNA follows: TGTGCCAGCAGCGGCGCGCCAGGGGGCGCCGCCGGGGAGCTGTTTTTT.

As concerns this clone: At the DNA level, this CDR3 is encoded by other sequences in the same sample as well. The V and J genes are TRBV2 and TRBJ1-1; 8 nucleotides line up with TRBD1. V shed 4 bases, J shed 6 bases, and the junction held 4 bases outside the gene matches. Germline V gene lookup returns CDR1 SNHLY and CDR2 FYNNEI. This CDR3 comprises 13 residues. The CDR3 sequence: CASSGQGLAEAFF. CDR3 nucleotides: TGTGCCAGCAGTGGACAGGGGTTGGCTGAAGCTTTCTTT.

The genes are TRBV12-3 or TRBV12-4 and TRBJ1-5; TRBD1 is a possible D gene (5 bases). The CDR3 spans 13 residues. The ends were cut back, 5 bases at V and 5 bases at J, with 10 bases in the middle. For the CDR3, the DNA is TGTGCCAGCAGTCGGGGGATTCATCAGCCCCAGCATTTT. Protein product: CASSRGIHQPQHF.

The chain recombines TRBV29-1 with TRBJ1-3; D gene unclear. The CDR3 has 11 residues. CDR1 is SQVTM, CDR2 ANQGSEA, per germline. With 4 bases removed from V and 3 bases from J, the gap between germline ends came to 4 bases. CDR3 nucleotides: TGCAGCGTTGGCAGTGGAAACACCATATATTTT. It translates to CSVGSGNTIYF.

This sequence joins TRBV5-4 and TRBJ2-3, with 7 bases lining up with TRBD1. The CDR3 is 17 amino acids. From germline, CDR1 is SGHNT and CDR2 YYREEE (reference sequence). Losses at the gene ends were 4 bases for V and 1 base for J; bases not matched to a gene: 12. The CDR3 DNA reads TGTGCCAGCAGCGGATACGACAGGGAACGGGGCACAGATACGCAGTATTTT. It encodes CASSGYDRERGTDTQYF.

This clone has just a few counts. The chain is built from TRBV4-3 and TRBJ2-5; TRBD1 is a possible D gene (6 bases). Germline lookup yields CDR1 LGHNA and CDR2 YSLEER. The V gene lost 1 base and the J gene lost 5 bases, with 17 bases spanning the gap. This CDR3 has 16 residues. CDR3 sequence: CASSQAPDQRGETQYF. CDR3 in DNA: TGCGCCAGCAGCCAAGCGCCGGACCAGAGGGGGGAGACCCAGTACTTC.

This chain links TRBV5-5 with TRBJ1-5; unclear D gene. V lost 2 bases and J 4 bases, leaving 16 bases between the germline ends. The CDR3 length is 16 residues. Germline loops: CDR1 SGHKS, CDR2 YYEKEE (reference sequence). CDR3 sequence reads: CASSFSSLSQNQPQHF. In DNA form, the CDR3 reads TGTGCCAGCAGCTTCTCCAGCCTTTCTCAAAATCAGCCCCAGCATTTT.

This rearrangement joins TRBV4-1 to TRBJ2-2, with D unclear. This CDR3 is built from 12 residues. CDR1 is MGHRA and CDR2 is YSYEKL in the germline V gene. Deletions cut 6 bases from V and 0 bases from J, with 2 bases between. The CDR3 protein is CASRANTGELFF. CDR3 nucleotides: TGCGCCAGCAGGGCGAACACCGGGGAGCTGTTTTTT.

The V and J genes are TRBV7-2 and TRBJ2-1, with 8 bases matching TRBD2. V dropped 2 bases and J dropped 8; count of bases not matched to a gene: 11. Looked up from germline, CDR1 is SGHTA and CDR2 is FQGNSA. The CDR3 extends over 16 amino acids. Written as DNA, the CDR3 is TGTGCCAGCAGCTTATTTTGGACTAGCTCTAGGGATGAGCAGTTCTTC. This sequence encodes CASSLFWTSSRDEQFF.

The genes are TRBV6-5 and TRBJ2-3; 9 bases are shared with TRBD1. V was pared by 8 bases and J by 3 bases, with 6 bases of the junction left unmatched. Germline loops: CDR1 MNHEY, CDR2 SVGAGI. This CDR3 comprises 14 residues. The CDR3 DNA sequence: TGTGCCAGCGCCTCCGGGACAGGGACAGATACGCAGTATTTT. Protein product: CASASGTGTDTQYF.

CDR3 sequence reads: CASSTNGAVGNSPLHF. CDR3 sequence (DNA): TGTGCCAGTAGTACAAATGGGGCTGTCGGAAATTCACCCCTCCACTTT. This chain links TRBV19 with TRBJ1-6; D may be TRBD1 (5 bases). The germline V and J ends were trimmed by 4 bases and 7 bases, with 17 bases remaining between them. CDR1 is LNHDA, CDR2 SQIVND, per germline (reference sequence). CDR3 size: 16 residues.

This chain connects TRBV11-1 to TRBJ2-4, with 11 bases that match TRBD2. The CDR3 sequence is 12 residues long. Germline assignment: CDR1 SGHAT and CDR2 FQDESV (reference sequence). With 5 bases clipped from V and 10 bases from J, the junction kept 1 base outside the gene matches. The CDR3 nucleotides are TGTGCCAGCAGCCCTAGCGGGAGGATTCAGTACTTC. This codes for CASSPSGRIQYF.

This rearrangement joins TRBV7-8 to TRBJ2-7; 14 nucleotides agree with TRBD2. The trim removed 1 base at V and 2 bases at J, leaving 13 bases unmatched. Germline-derived CDR1 and CDR2 are SGHVS and FQNEAQ. The length of the CDR3 is 20 residues. DNA for the CDR3: TGTGCCAGCAGCTTAGTAGGGACTAGCGGGAGAACCTCCCTACCCTACGAGCAGTACTTC. This gives the protein CASSLVGTSGRTSLPYEQYF.

V is TRBV20-1 and J is TRBJ2-3; 11 positions match TRBD2. Germline values: CDR1 DFQATT, CDR2 SNEGSKA (reference sequence). The ends lost 3 bases at V and 2 bases at J; junction bases unmatched: 7. This CDR3 has 16 residues. CDR3 sequence reads: CSASRLAGGNTDTQYF. CDR3 sequence (DNA): TGCAGTGCTAGTAGGCTAGCGGGAGGAAACACAGATACGCAGTATTTT.

V and J are TRBV7-2 and TRBJ2-3, with 7 bases lining up with TRBD1. V lost 5 bases, J lost 1 base, and 6 bases stayed unmatched. This CDR3 spans 15 amino acids. Germline V gene sequence: CDR1 SGHTA, CDR2 FQGNSA. CDR3 region: CASSPNRGGTDTQYF. The CDR3 DNA reads as TGTGCCAGCAGCCCCAACAGGGGAGGCACAGATACGCAGTATTTT. The full variable domain, in which reference TRBV7-2 and TRBJ2-3 provide the parts outside the CDR3, is GAGVSQSPSNKVTEKGKDVELRCDPISGHTALYWYRQSLGQGLEFLIYFQGNSAPDKSGLPSDRFSAERTGGSVSTLTIQRTQQEDSAVYLCASSPNRGGTDTQYFGPGTRLTVL.

This clone was seen just once. The rearrangement uses TRBV6-5 and TRBJ2-2; D is undetermined. Germline assignment: CDR1 MNHEY and CDR2 SVGAGI. Trimming stripped 6 bases from V and 2 bases from J, with 7 bases between. CDR3 length: 13 residues. CDR3 DNA sequence: TGTGCCAGCAGAGTCAGCAACACCGGGGAGCTGTTTTTT. Its protein is CASRVSNTGELFF.

The chain has TRBV7-2 and TRBJ2-2; D might be TRBD2 (7 bases). V lost 3 bases and J 7 bases, leaving 9 bases between the germline ends. The CDR3 loop spans 13 amino acids. Germline V CDR1 and CDR2: SGHTA, FQGNSA. The CDR3 spells CASSLGGRGELFF. The CDR3 DNA reads as TGTGCCAGCAGCTTGGGGGGGCGCGGGGAGCTGTTTTTT.

This chain uses TRBV30 with TRBJ1-5; weak D call: TRBD1 (5 bases). Germline loops: CDR1 GTSNPN, CDR2 SVGIG (reference sequence). The V gene lost 0 bases and the J gene lost 0 bases, with 15 bases spanning the gap. The CDR3 spans 17 residues. CDR3: CAWSVTGTAHSNQPQHF. For the CDR3, the DNA is TGTGCCTGGAGTGTAACCGGGACGGCTCATAGCAATCAGCCCCAGCATTTT.

A few counts support this clone. The chain carries TRBV5-1 and TRBJ2-6, with D unclear. The V gene lost 5 bases and the J gene lost 1 base, with 10 bases spanning the gap. Germline assignment: CDR1 SGHRS and CDR2 YFSETQ. The CDR3 contains 15 residues. In DNA form, the CDR3 reads TGCGCCAGCAGTTCGACTGGATCTGGGGCCAACGTCCTGACTTTC. This encodes CASSSTGSGANVLTF.

The chain joins TRBV5-4 to TRBJ2-1, with 10 bases fitting TRBD2. V lost 1 base, J lost 3 bases, and 10 bases stayed unmatched. This CDR3 has 18 residues. The germline V gene encodes CDR1 SGHNT and CDR2 YYREEE (reference sequence). In DNA form, the CDR3 reads TGTGCCAGCAGCTTGAACATCTACGGGACTAGCGACTACAATGAGCAGTTCTTC. Translation gives CASSLNIYGTSDYNEQFF.

The chain combines TRBV12-5 with TRBJ1-1; the match to TRBD1 covers 9 bases. The CDR3 runs 13 residues. The junction had 5 bases not matched to a gene; V was cut back by 7 bases and J by 5 bases. CDR1 is LGHNT, CDR2 FRNRAP, per germline. CDR3 coding DNA: TGTGCTAGTGCCCGACAGGGGGGTACTGAAGCTTTCTTT. Its translation: CASARQGGTEAFF.

The chain carries TRBV12-3 or TRBV12-4 and TRBJ1-2; D remains unclear. Trimming stripped 5 bases from V and 7 bases from J, with 8 bases between. CDR3 length equals 11 residues. Here the CDR3 DNA reads TGTGCCAGCAGTCTCTACAGTGGCTACACCTTC. It encodes CASSLYSGYTF.

The J gene is TRBJ2-5, the V gene TRBV9; perhaps D is TRBD1 or TRBD2 (7 bases each). The CDR3 has 16 residues. Germline CDR1 SGDLS, CDR2 YYNGEE. V was shortened by 0 bases and J by 4 bases, with 16 bases between the two germline ends. The CDR3 nucleotides are TGTGCCAGCAGCGTAGGTGTAGGGGGCGGGAGAGAGACCCAGTACTTC. It specifies CASSVGVGGGRETQYF.

The chain employs TRBV4-3 and TRBJ2-3, with D possibly being TRBD2 (5 bases). CDR3 length: 19 residues. Germline-derived CDR1 and CDR2 are LGHNA and YSLEER. The ends were cut back, 0 bases at V and 6 bases at J, with 25 bases in the middle. The CDR3, as DNA: TGCGCCAGCAGCCAAGACCGCGATACCGGGAACCTCCCCCGGGATACGCAGTATTTT. Amino acids: CASSQDRDTGNLPRDTQYF.